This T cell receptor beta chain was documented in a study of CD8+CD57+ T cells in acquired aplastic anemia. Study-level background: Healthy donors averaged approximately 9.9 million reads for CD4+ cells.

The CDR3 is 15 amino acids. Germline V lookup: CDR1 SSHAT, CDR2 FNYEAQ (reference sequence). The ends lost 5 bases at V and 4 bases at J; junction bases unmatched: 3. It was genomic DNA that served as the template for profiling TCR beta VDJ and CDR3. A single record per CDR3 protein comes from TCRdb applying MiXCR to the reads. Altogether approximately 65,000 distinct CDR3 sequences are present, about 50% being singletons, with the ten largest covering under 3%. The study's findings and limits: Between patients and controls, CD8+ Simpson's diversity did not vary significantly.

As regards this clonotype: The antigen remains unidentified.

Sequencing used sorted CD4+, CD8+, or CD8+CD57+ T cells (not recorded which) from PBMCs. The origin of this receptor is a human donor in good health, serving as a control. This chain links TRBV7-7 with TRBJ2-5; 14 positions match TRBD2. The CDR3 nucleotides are TGTGCCAGCAGCCACGGGACTAGCGGGGGAGAGACCCAGTACTTC. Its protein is CASSHGTSGGETQYF.